This TCR beta chain stems from a study of blood T cells in healthy people across ages. Findings and caveats of the study: The long-lived group displayed more naive CD4+ cells, plus higher diversity, than the aged donors did. A conclusive naive versus antigen-experienced comparison was prevented by the unsorted PBMCs. Samples with more naive T cells showed higher observed beta diversity.

V lost 4 bases, J lost 7 bases, and 7 bases stayed unmatched. This CDR3 region has 15 residues. Germline V gene lookup returns CDR1 SGDLS and CDR2 YYNGEE. Comment on this clonotype: The antigen is undetermined.

A second PCR, run for about 7 to 12 cycles, used a sample-barcoded 5' primer plus a J-beta primer mix. Researchers report that a template-switch adaptor with 12 random nucleotides tagged each cDNA molecule. Each CDR3 protein gets one entry after TCRdb re-called the 5' RACE reads with MiXCR. The repertoire holds roughly 1,500,000 distinct CDR3 sequences, 42% seen once, with roughly 7.7% in the top ten. Specimen: blood. The rearrangement uses TRBV9 and TRBJ2-1; 11 bases map to TRBD2. The TCR was taken from a woman between 18 and 29 years old in good health. The CDR3 nucleotides read TGTGCCAGCAGCATCGTAGCGGGGGGGCTAAATGAGCAGTTCTTC. Translating gives CASSIVAGGLNEQFF.